This TCR beta chain appears in the sequencing data of a study of cytomegalovirus exposure and HLA in healthy donors. Clones were read by immunoSEQ multiplex PCR, and TCRdb kept only the in-frame ones, dropping some. The sample includes some 74,000 clones, 93% seen only once; the top ten take less than 4%. Separation from the approximately 720-subject first cohort characterized the approximately 120-subject validation cohort, to which the donors belonged. With respect to this clone: The target antigen is unknown.

Study findings and constraints: While the bulk of TCR sequences proved rare, some public TCRs turned up in many donors.

The sequence came from a woman in her thirties in good health and CMV-seronegative. Sequenced: PBMCs.

The DNA of the CDR3 is TGCGCCAGCAGCCAAGATAGCAGGGTCAATCAGCCCCAGCATTTT. Amino acids: CASSQDSRVNQPQHF. The genes are TRBV4-1 and TRBJ1-5; D perhaps matches TRBD1 (5 bases). The V and J ends lost 0 bases and 3 bases respectively, with 9 bases between them. This CDR3 comprises 15 residues. Per germline, CDR1 MGHRA and CDR2 YSYEKL.